The T cell receptor (beta chain) under discussion was sequenced for a study of T cell responses to AZD1222 COVID-19 vaccine. Study results and caveats: Donors were chiefly white British, with a greater number of females, and clonal diversity was perhaps underestimated.

As concerns this clone: The antigen remains unidentified.

Libraries were prepared by immunoSEQ multiplex PCR; TCRdb keeps only in-frame clonotypes and omits some of them. Among roughly 150,000 clones, more than 70% were seen once, and the ten largest hold approximately 5.7%. This receptor was obtained from an adult in good health. The specimen was peripheral blood, collected on day 0 of AZD1222 vaccination.

The DNA for the CDR3 is TGCAGCGCCAGGACTAGCGGCTCTTCCTACGAGCAGTACTTC. It specifies CSARTSGSSYEQYF. The chain couples TRBV29-1 to TRBJ2-7, with 10 bases that match TRBD2. There are 14 residues in the CDR3. The germline V gene encodes CDR1 SQVTM and CDR2 ANQGSEA. V lost 7 bases and J lost 1; bases outside the gene matches: 7.